The present T cell receptor beta chain was sequenced within a study of cytomegalovirus exposure and HLA in healthy donors. The PCR ran on 60 Vbeta and 13 Jbeta primers. Some clones are missing from TCRdb's copy, which holds only in-frame ones; the method was immunoSEQ multiplex PCR. The sample consists of under 150,000 clones, about four fifths of them appearing once. The CDR3 length is 13 residues. Germline-derived CDR1 and CDR2 are MNHNY and SVGAGI (reference sequence). The ends were cut back, 6 bases at V and 2 bases at J, with 8 bases in the middle. Points from the study as a whole: According to the study, approximately 150 TCR beta chains were cytomegalovirus-associated. A later analysis linked a missense DCLRE1C variant to TCR beta V- and J-gene trimming. Most sequenced TCRs were rare (though some public TCRs occurred in many donors). In an earlier analysis, most TCR beta V segments were productive about 87% or about 30% of the time.

To note about this clone: Its matching antigen is unknown.

Sequencing input: PBMCs. V gene TRBV6-6 combines with J gene TRBJ2-1; TRBD2 might be the D (5 bases). The TCR comes from a middle-aged woman in good health and CMV-seropositive. The CDR3 region is CASSTSAYNEQFF. DNA of the CDR3: TGTGCCAGCAGCACTAGTGCCTACAATGAGCAGTTCTTC.